A selection of T cell receptor beta chains follows, all from one sample in a study of blood T cells in healthy people across ages. TCRdb fed the 5' RACE reads into MiXCR, producing one record per CDR3 protein. The data show over 600,000 distinct CDR3 sequences, around 43% seen once. Sequencing was carried out using blood. These receptors came from a man older than 75 in good health. The CDR3 runs from the conserved cysteine through the conserved F or W. Each record gives: J gene, V gene, CDR3 protein.

J gene: TRBJ2-1; V gene: TRBV20-1; CDR3 protein: CSAGGREGVWNEQFF
J gene: TRBJ2-3; V gene: TRBV6-6; CDR3 protein: CASSERDYTDTQYF
J gene: TRBJ1-1; V gene: TRBV18; CDR3 protein: CASSPPGSGNTEAFF
J gene: TRBJ1-5; V gene: TRBV20-1; CDR3 protein: CSASTGTVSSNQPQHF
J gene: TRBJ2-3; V gene: TRBV7-9; CDR3 protein: CASSKVSSTDTQYF
J gene: TRBJ1-6; V gene: TRBV7-9; CDR3 protein: CASSSDRGYNSPLHF
J gene: TRBJ2-5; V gene: TRBV20-1; CDR3 protein: CSARRGARETQYF
J gene: TRBJ2-7; V gene: TRBV7-6; CDR3 protein: CTSSARQGASYEQYF
J gene: TRBJ1-5; V gene: TRBV6-2/TRBV6-3; CDR3 protein: CASSYEFGQPQHF
J gene: TRBJ1-5; V gene: TRBV5-1; CDR3 protein: CASSPTGSPNQPQHF
J gene: TRBJ1-1; V gene: TRBV6-1; CDR3 protein: CASSTGGGTEAFF
J gene: TRBJ2-2; V gene: TRBV27; CDR3 protein: CASSPYRGNTGELFF
J gene: TRBJ2-3; V gene: TRBV20-1; CDR3 protein: CSAQTGGGGGTDTQCF
J gene: TRBJ2-5; V gene: TRBV6-2/TRBV6-3; CDR3 protein: CASRLSSKETQYF
J gene: TRBJ2-1; V gene: TRBV4-3; CDR3 protein: CASSRAPTNADEQFF
J gene: TRBJ2-3; V gene: TRBV15; CDR3 protein: CATSRDFRDTQYF
J gene: TRBJ1-2; V gene: TRBV15; CDR3 protein: CATSRENPGQNYGYTF
J gene: TRBJ2-3; V gene: TRBV20-1; CDR3 protein: CSASPSVDTQYF
J gene: TRBJ2-5; V gene: TRBV6-5; CDR3 protein: CASSYYAGGPKDTQYF
J gene: TRBJ1-1; V gene: TRBV6-1; CDR3 protein: CASSLRAALNTEAFF
J gene: NA; V gene: TRBV3-1; CDR3 protein: CASSRQTGQNNEQYF
J gene: TRBJ2-1; V gene: TRBV7-4; CDR3 protein: CASSPLGQDSYEQFF
J gene: TRBJ2-1; V gene: TRBV10-3; CDR3 protein: CAISESRGGYNEQFF
J gene: TRBJ2-6; V gene: TRBV7-2; CDR3 protein: CASSLVDRGGANVLTF
J gene: TRBJ2-5; V gene: TRBV24-1; CDR3 protein: CATIGTSGETQYF
J gene: TRBJ1-2; V gene: TRBV6-5; CDR3 protein: CASSYSKGGNAGYTF
J gene: TRBJ1-4; V gene: TRBV29-1; CDR3 protein: CSVPDRVGEKLFF
J gene: TRBJ2-3; V gene: TRBV6-6; CDR3 protein: CASSRTNYPSTDTQYF
J gene: TRBJ1-2; V gene: TRBV4-3; CDR3 protein: CASSQRGANYGYTF
J gene: TRBJ2-1; V gene: TRBV20-1; CDR3 protein: CSVPGQGANEQFF
J gene: TRBJ2-5; V gene: TRBV20-1; CDR3 protein: CCARDNRLQETQYF
J gene: TRBJ2-5; V gene: TRBV28; CDR3 protein: CASSFLWEEYEQYF
J gene: TRBJ2-6; V gene: TRBV5-6; CDR3 protein: CASSISGGSGANVLTF
J gene: TRBJ1-1; V gene: TRBV20-1; CDR3 protein: CSATAQGGNTEAFF
J gene: TRBJ2-6; V gene: TRBV29-1; CDR3 protein: CSVREGGAGANVLTF
J gene: TRBJ2-4; V gene: TRBV29-1; CDR3 protein: CSVADPGNIQYF
J gene: TRBJ2-3; V gene: TRBV7-2; CDR3 protein: CASSTGTGGNTQYF
J gene: TRBJ2-5; V gene: TRBV18; CDR3 protein: CASSLSHGQETQYF
J gene: TRBJ2-2; V gene: TRBV29-1; CDR3 protein: CSVVDTGANTGELFF
J gene: TRBJ2-3; V gene: TRBV6-6; CDR3 protein: CASRPSVTDTQYF
J gene: TRBJ2-7; V gene: TRBV12-3/TRBV12-4; CDR3 protein: CASSPRGVGSYEQYF
J gene: TRBJ2-5; V gene: TRBV7-2; CDR3 protein: CASSLGTAVGETQYF
J gene: TRBJ1-2; V gene: TRBV11-2; CDR3 protein: CASSLERGLGWVMDYGYTF
J gene: TRBJ1-1; V gene: TRBV2; CDR3 protein: CASSSRDRWNTEAFF
J gene: TRBJ2-3; V gene: TRBV7-9; CDR3 protein: CASSLHGGTDTQYF
J gene: TRBJ1-2; V gene: TRBV9; CDR3 protein: CASSVRQGAGYGYTF
J gene: TRBJ1-4; V gene: TRBV7-9; CDR3 protein: CASSLRTGGEKLFF
J gene: TRBJ2-1; V gene: TRBV7-9; CDR3 protein: CASSLARDFEQFF
J gene: TRBJ1-2; V gene: TRBV11-2; CDR3 protein: CASSLEPRFYGYTF
J gene: TRBJ1-2; V gene: TRBV7-9; CDR3 protein: CASSPGQGVGGYTF
J gene: TRBJ1-6; V gene: TRBV20-1; CDR3 protein: CSARASGQGVGSYNSPLHF